This paragraph reports one TCR beta chain. Its antigen remains unknown. TCRdb keeps only in-frame clones here, not all; method: immunoSEQ multiplex PCR. The profile shows about 90,000 clones, around 80% of them singletons. V lost 2 bases to trimming and J lost 8 bases; unmatched junction nucleotides: 7. CDR1 and CDR2 from the germline V gene are SGHRS and YFSETQ. The CDR3 is 14 amino acids. The data are from a study of radiation and T cells in renal cell carcinoma. Overall study findings and caveats: No pretreatment tumor biopsies were available for baseline clonotypes.

Time point indicated: blood 4 weeks post-SBRT, at nephrectomy. Treatment described: 15 Gy SBRT to primary tumor, nephrectomy 4 weeks later. Nephrectomy followed 15 Gy stereotactic body radiation by 4 weeks. The patient's renal cell carcinoma had clear cell pathology. This clonotype originated in a man aged 55 to 70 with renal cell carcinoma. The source material was blood, sampled from a patient whose treatment included radiotherapy and nephrectomy. The V and J genes are TRBV5-1 and TRBJ1-2, with 9 positions matching TRBD1. CDR3 residues: CASSFRTGEIGYTF. In DNA form, the CDR3 reads TGCGCCAGCAGCTTCCGGACAGGGGAGATAGGCTACACCTTC.